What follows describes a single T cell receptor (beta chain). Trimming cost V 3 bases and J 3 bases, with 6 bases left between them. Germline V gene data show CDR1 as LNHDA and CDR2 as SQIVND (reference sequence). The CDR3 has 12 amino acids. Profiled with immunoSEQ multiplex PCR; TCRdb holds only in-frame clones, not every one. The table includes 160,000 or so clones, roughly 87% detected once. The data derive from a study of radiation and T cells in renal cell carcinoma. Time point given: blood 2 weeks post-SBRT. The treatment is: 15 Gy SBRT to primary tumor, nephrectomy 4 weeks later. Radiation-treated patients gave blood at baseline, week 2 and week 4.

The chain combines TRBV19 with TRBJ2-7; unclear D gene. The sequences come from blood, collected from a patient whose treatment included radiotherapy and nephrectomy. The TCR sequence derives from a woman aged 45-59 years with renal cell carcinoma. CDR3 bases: TGTGCCAGTAGTATGCGAGACTACGAGCAGTACTTC. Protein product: CASSMRDYEQYF.